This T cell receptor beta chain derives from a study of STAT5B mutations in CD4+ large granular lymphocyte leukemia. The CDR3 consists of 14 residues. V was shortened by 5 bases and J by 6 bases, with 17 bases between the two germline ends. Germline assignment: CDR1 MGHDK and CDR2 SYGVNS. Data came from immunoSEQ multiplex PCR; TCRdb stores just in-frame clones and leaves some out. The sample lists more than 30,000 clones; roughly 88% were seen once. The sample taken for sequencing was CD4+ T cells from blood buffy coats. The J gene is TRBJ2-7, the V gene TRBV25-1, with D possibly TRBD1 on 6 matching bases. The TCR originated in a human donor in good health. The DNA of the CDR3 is TGTGCCAGCAGTCGCCTTCGTGGGGGCGGCGAGCAGTACTTC. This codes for CASSRLRGGGEQYF.